This paragraph covers one T cell receptor (beta chain) sequence. The sample belongs to a study of OX40 agonist ivuxolimab in advanced cancers. Whole-study context: Two cutaneous melanoma patients and one hepatocellular carcinoma patient, three in all, had partial responses.

Using immunoSEQ multiplex PCR, the repertoire was profiled, and TCRdb retains in-frame clones only, with some absent. Altogether some 49,000 clones are present, about 80% being singletons, with the ten largest covering over 6.5%. Germline loops: CDR1 SNHLY, CDR2 FYNNEI. The CDR3 has 15 amino acids. Trimming took 6 bases from V and 7 from J; bases not matched to a gene: 11. Here the sequenced sample was CD4+ or CD8+ T cells sorted from blood, taken in a trial of the OX40 agonist ivuxolimab. The rearrangement joins TRBV2 to TRBJ1-2; 10 positions match TRBD1. The sequence derives from an adult with an advanced solid tumor such as melanoma, head and neck, liver or kidney cancer. Here the CDR3 reads CASSPTTGGAGGYTF. CDR3 nucleotides: TGTGCCAGCAGCCCCACGACAGGGGGCGCGGGTGGCTACACCTTC.